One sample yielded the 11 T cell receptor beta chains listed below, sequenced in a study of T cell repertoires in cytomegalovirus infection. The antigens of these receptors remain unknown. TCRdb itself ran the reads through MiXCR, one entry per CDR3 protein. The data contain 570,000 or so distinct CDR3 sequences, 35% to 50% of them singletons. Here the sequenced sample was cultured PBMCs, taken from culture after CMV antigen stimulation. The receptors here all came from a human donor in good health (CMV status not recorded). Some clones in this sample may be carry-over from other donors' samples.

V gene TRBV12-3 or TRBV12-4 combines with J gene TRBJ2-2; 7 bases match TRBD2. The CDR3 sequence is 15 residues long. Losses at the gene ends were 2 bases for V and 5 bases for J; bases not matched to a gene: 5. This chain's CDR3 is CASSLRGGLTGELFF. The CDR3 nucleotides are TGTGCCAGCAGTTTACGCGGGGGTTTGACCGGGGAGCTGTTTTTT.

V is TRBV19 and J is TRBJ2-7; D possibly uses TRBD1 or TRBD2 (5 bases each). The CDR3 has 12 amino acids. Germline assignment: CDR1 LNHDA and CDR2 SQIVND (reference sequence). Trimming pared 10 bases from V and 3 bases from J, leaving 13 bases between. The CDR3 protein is CATIRGRYEQYF. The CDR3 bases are TGTGCCACAATCCGGGGCCGCTACGAGCAGTACTTC.

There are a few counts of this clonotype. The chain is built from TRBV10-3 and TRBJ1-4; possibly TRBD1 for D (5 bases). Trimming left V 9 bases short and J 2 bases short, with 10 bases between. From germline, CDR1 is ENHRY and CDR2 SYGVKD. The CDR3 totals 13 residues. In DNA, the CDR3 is TGTGCCATTAGCCGGGACACTAATGAAAAACTGTTTTTT. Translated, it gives CAISRDTNEKLFF.

CDR3 loop: CATSDIQGNEQFF. CDR3 DNA sequence: TGTGCCACCAGTGACATTCAGGGGAATGAGCAGTTCTTC. V is TRBV24-1 and J is TRBJ2-1; a weak D match, TRBD1 (6 bases). CDR3 length: 13 amino acids. V dropped 4 bases and J dropped 7 bases, with 10 bases sitting between them. CDR1 and CDR2 (germline): KGHDR, SFDVKD.

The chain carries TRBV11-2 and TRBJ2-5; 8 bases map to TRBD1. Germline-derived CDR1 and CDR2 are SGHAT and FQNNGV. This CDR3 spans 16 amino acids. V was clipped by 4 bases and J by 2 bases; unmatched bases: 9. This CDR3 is CASSYATGAEQETQYF. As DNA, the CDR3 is TGTGCCAGCAGCTACGCGACAGGGGCCGAACAAGAGACCCAGTACTTC. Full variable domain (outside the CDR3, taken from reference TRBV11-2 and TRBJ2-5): EAGVAQSPRYKIIEKRQSVAFWCNPISGHATLYWYQQILGQGPKLLIQFQNNGVVDDSQLPKDRFSAERLKGVDSTLKIQPAKLEDSAVYLCASSYATGAEQETQYFGPGTRLLVL.

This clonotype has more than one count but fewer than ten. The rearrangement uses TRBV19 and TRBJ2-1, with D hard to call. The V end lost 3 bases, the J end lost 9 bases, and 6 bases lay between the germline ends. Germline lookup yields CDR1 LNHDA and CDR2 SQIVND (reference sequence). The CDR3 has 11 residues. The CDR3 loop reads CASSIDTEQFF. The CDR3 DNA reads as TGTGCCAGTAGTATCGACACTGAGCAGTTCTTC.

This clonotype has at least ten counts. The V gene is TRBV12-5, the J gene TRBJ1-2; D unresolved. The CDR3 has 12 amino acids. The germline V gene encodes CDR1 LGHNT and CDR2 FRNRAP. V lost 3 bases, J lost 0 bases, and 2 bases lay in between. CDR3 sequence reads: CASGFSNYGYTF. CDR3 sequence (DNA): TGTGCTAGTGGTTTTTCTAACTATGGCTACACCTTC.

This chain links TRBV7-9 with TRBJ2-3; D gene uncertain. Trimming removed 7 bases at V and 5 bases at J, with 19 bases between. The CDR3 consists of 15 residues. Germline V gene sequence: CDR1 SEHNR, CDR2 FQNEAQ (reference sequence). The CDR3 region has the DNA TGTGCCAGCATCCCCCCGGGTCTGGGTGGAGATACGCAGTATTTT. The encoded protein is CASIPPGLGGDTQYF.

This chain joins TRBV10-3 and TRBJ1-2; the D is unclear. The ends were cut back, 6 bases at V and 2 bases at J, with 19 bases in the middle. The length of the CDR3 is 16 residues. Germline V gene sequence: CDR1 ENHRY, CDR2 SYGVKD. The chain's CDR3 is CAISPLGDRGNYGYTF. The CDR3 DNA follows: TGTGCCATCAGCCCCCTTGGGGATCGCGGCAACTATGGCTACACCTTC.

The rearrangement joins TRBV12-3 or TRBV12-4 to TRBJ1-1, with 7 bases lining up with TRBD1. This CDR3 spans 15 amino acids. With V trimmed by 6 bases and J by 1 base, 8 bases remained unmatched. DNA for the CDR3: TGTGCCAGCAGCCCCAACAGGGGACAGAACACTGAAGCTTTCTTT. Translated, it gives CASSPNRGQNTEAFF.

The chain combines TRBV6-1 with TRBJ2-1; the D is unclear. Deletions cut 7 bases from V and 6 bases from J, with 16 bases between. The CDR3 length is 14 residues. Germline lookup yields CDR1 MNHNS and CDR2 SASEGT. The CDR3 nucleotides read TGTGCCAGCACGTCGGGCCCACTGGGCAATGAGCAGTTCTTC. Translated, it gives CASTSGPLGNEQFF.